A selection of T cell receptor beta chains follows, all from one sample in a study of blood T cells in healthy people across ages. TCRdb used MiXCR to reprocess the 5' RACE reads, holding one entry per CDR3 protein. Seen here are around 800,000 distinct CDR3 sequences, 20% to 30% observed once, and the top ten hold under 3%. The same specimen was also included in a second study, on T cells of mothers and their children.

The specimen sequenced was blood. These receptors were collected from a boy aged 10-17 years in good health. Both conserved end residues are part of each CDR3. The order of the fields is J gene, D gene, V gene, clone size, CDR3 protein, CDR3 DNA. The D gene is left open where the match is weak. Only part of the rows carry a size: once, few, many, or a class if the clone is expanded.

>TRBJ1-2|TRBD1|TRBV25-1|few
CASTRTGANYGYTF
TGTGCCAGCACCCGGACAGGAGCTAACTATGGCTACACCTTC
>TRBJ2-7|TRBD2|TRBV7-9|few
CASSLVSSGAYEQYF
TGTGCCAGCAGCTTAGTGTCTAGCGGGGCCTACGAGCAGTACTTC
>TRBJ2-7|TRBD1|TRBV20-1|.
CSAWTGYEQYF
TGCAGTGCATGGACAGGCTACGAGCAGTACTTC
>TRBJ2-2|.|TRBV7-6|.
CASSLVTGNTGELFF
TGTGCCAGCAGCTTAGTGACAGGGAACACCGGGGAGCTGTTTTTT
>TRBJ2-3|TRBD2|TRBV28|.
CASRLRGGHHTQYF
TGTGCCAGCAGACTGCGGGGGGGCCACCATACGCAGTATTTT
>TRBJ1-4|.|TRBV30|few
CAWTRVGAQGKLFF
TGTGCCTGGACCCGGGTGGGGGCGCAGGGAAAACTGTTTTTT
>TRBJ2-2|.|TRBV7-3|.
CAGSLSRNGELFF
TGTGCCGGCAGCTTAAGTAGAAACGGGGAGCTGTTTTTT
>TRBJ2-5|TRBD1|TRBV5-5|few
CASSSIQGGETQYF
TGTGCCAGCAGCTCCATACAGGGGGGAGAGACCCAGTACTTC
>TRBJ2-7|.|TRBV29-1|.
CSVDVRERRGTYEQYF
TGCAGCGTTGACGTCCGCGAGCGAAGGGGGACCTACGAGCAGTACTTC
>TRBJ2-3|.|TRBV12-3/TRBV12-4|.
CASYVADTQYF
TGTGCCAGCTATGTAGCAGATACGCAGTATTTT
>TRBJ2-7|TRBD1|TRBV4-1|.
CASSRTGTGEHEQYF
TGCGCCAGCAGCCGAACCGGGACAGGGGAGCACGAGCAGTACTTC
>TRBJ1-1|.|TRBV28|few
CASSLEQWNTEAFF
TGTGCCAGCAGTTTAGAGCAGTGGAACACTGAAGCTTTCTTT
>TRBJ2-3|.|TRBV2|.
CASSLMGTIGTQYF
TGTGCCAGCAGTCTTATGGGAACCATAGGTACGCAGTATTTT
>TRBJ2-1|TRBD1|TRBV11-2|.
CASSRRGLNEQFF
TGTGCCAGCAGCCGCAGGGGGCTTAATGAGCAGTTCTTC
>TRBJ1-1|.|TRBV12-3/TRBV12-4|.
CASSFRDPADTEAFF
TGTGCCAGCAGTTTTCGAGACCCAGCGGACACTGAAGCTTTCTTT
>TRBJ1-6|.|TRBV7-2|few
CASSPRADSPLHF
TGTGCCAGCAGCCCCAGGGCGGATTCACCCCTCCACTTT
>TRBJ1-6|TRBD1|TRBV20-1|.
CSAREPGGSSPLHF
TGCAGTGCTAGAGAACCAGGGGGGAGTTCACCCCTCCACTTT
>TRBJ2-2|.|TRBV29-1|.
CSTRESGELFF
TGCAGCACGAGGGAGTCCGGGGAGCTGTTTTTT
>TRBJ1-1|.|TRBV5-6|.
CASSLGIEAFF
TGTGCCAGCAGTTTAGGGATCGAAGCTTTCTTT
>TRBJ2-7|.|TRBV20-1|.
CSARDTGQSYEQYF
TGCAGTGCTAGAGATACAGGCCAGTCATACGAGCAGTACTTC
>TRBJ2-1|.|TRBV11-2|.
CASTPTGGNYNEQFF
TGTGCCAGCACCCCGACGGGGGGCAACTACAATGAGCAGTTCTTC
>TRBJ1-2|.|TRBV6-2/TRBV6-3|few
CASSSGQGFDYTF
TGTGCCAGCAGCTCGGGACAAGGATTTGACTACACCTTC
>TRBJ1-1|.|TRBV2|once
CASSDNAVNTEAFF
TGTGCCAGCAGTGACAACGCGGTGAACACTGAAGCTTTCTTT
>TRBJ2-5|.|TRBV5-1|.
CASDLWGDKETQYF
TGCGCCAGCGATCTCTGGGGTGATAAAGAGACCCAGTACTTC
>TRBJ2-1|.|TRBV7-3|.
CASSLTGPSYNEQFF
TGTGCCAGCAGTTTGACGGGTCCATCCTACAATGAGCAGTTCTTC
>TRBJ2-7|TRBD2|TRBV4-2|.
CASSQGGRGDYEQYF
TGTGCCAGCAGCCAAGGAGGCCGGGGGGACTACGAGCAGTACTTC
>TRBJ2-7|TRBD2|TRBV3-1|.
CASSQEAGGTYF
TGTGCCAGCAGCCAAGAGGCGGGGGGGACGTACTTC
>TRBJ2-5|.|TRBV12-3/TRBV12-4|.
CASRARGSQETQYF
TGTGCCAGCAGGGCACGGGGGTCTCAAGAGACCCAGTACTTC
>TRBJ1-3|TRBD1|TRBV3-1|.
CASSQQGAAGNTIYF
TGTGCCAGCAGCCAACAGGGGGCGGCTGGAAACACCATATATTTT
>TRBJ1-1|TRBD1|TRBV7-3|few
CASSFGTAAEAFF
TGTGCCAGCAGCTTCGGGACAGCTGCTGAAGCTTTCTTT
>TRBJ2-7|.|TRBV28|.
CASSAVTYEQYF
TGTGCCAGCAGTGCCGTGACCTACGAGCAGTACTTC
>TRBJ1-2|.|TRBV29-1|.
CSVAERDPPLYGYTF
TGCAGCGTCGCTGAAAGGGACCCCCCATTGTATGGCTACACCTTC
>TRBJ2-2|TRBD2|TRBV5-1|.
CASSTSGNTGELFF
TGCGCCAGCAGCACTAGCGGGAACACCGGGGAGCTGTTTTTT
>TRBJ1-6|TRBD1|TRBV27|.
CASGQGANSPLHF
TGTGCCAGCGGACAGGGGGCCAATTCACCCCTCCACTTT
>TRBJ2-6|.|TRBV4-1|.
CASSHEPRVQSANALTF
TGCGCCAGCAGCCATGAACCCCGAGTACAGAGCGCCAACGCCCTGACTTTC
>TRBJ2-7|.|TRBV10-2|few
CASSERQLSYEQYF
TGCGCCAGCAGTGAGAGGCAGCTCTCCTACGAGCAGTACTTC
>TRBJ1-4|.|TRBV5-1|.
CASSLVSETNEKLFF
TGCGCCAGCAGCTTGGTATCCGAGACTAATGAAAAACTGTTTTTT
>TRBJ2-7|.|TRBV14|.
CASSQMDIYYEQYF
TGTGCCAGCAGCCAAATGGACATTTACTACGAGCAGTACTTC
>TRBJ2-2|.|TRBV6-5|few
CASSYSGGLRSGELFF
TGTGCCAGCAGTTACTCCGGGGGATTGAGGTCCGGGGAGCTGTTTTTT
>TRBJ2-7|.|TRBV12-3/TRBV12-4|few
CASSRTPSYEQYF
TGTGCCAGCAGTCGGACACCCTCCTACGAGCAGTACTTC
>TRBJ1-5|.|TRBV7-2|.
CASSSEKRPQHF
TGTGCCAGCAGCTCGGAGAAAAGGCCCCAGCATTTT
>TRBJ2-1|.|TRBV5-5|.
CASMLGISSYNEQFF
TGTGCCAGCATGCTGGGCATCAGCTCCTACAATGAGCAGTTCTTC
>TRBJ2-5|.|TRBV4-1|.
CASSQDSGPQETQYF
TGCGCCAGCAGCCAAGATTCGGGCCCGCAAGAGACCCAGTACTTC
>TRBJ1-6|TRBD1|TRBV7-2|.
CASSLTQGANSPLHF
TGTGCCAGCAGCTTAACCCAGGGGGCGAATTCACCCCTCCACTTT
>TRBJ2-7|.|TRBV12-3/TRBV12-4|many
CASSLALYEQYF
TGTGCCAGCAGCTTAGCTCTCTACGAGCAGTACTTC
>TRBJ1-6|.|TRBV9|.
CASSGRDNNSPLHF
TGTGCCAGCAGCGGCCGGGACAATAATTCACCCCTCCACTTT
>TRBJ2-7|.|TRBV29-1|.
CSVGWGYYEQYF
TGCAGCGTTGGTTGGGGGTACTACGAGCAGTACTTC
>TRBJ1-5|.|TRBV27|.
CASSLFQLNQPQHF
TGTGCCAGCAGTTTATTCCAGCTTAATCAGCCCCAGCATTTT